This T cell receptor (beta chain) was identified in a study of shared clonotypes between healthy human individuals. Repertoires were generated with immunoSEQ multiplex PCR, while TCRdb's copy carries only in-frame clones and drops some. The sample carries under 550,000 clones, 96% recorded once. Comment on this clone: Within the sample, other DNA sequences also encode this same CDR3.

Trimming removed 2 bases from V and 0 bases from J, with 12 bases in between. CDR1 is SGHRS, CDR2 YFSETQ, per germline. The CDR3 totals 16 residues. The sequenced sample consisted of naive CD4+ T cells sorted from blood. Subset of the sample: CD45RA+ positively selected. The TCR originated in a woman aged 30 to 39 in good health. The chain combines TRBV5-1 with TRBJ2-1, with D perhaps TRBD1 or TRBD2 (5 bases each). CDR3 region: CASSLTSGSSYNEQFF. CDR3 DNA: TGCGCCAGCAGCTTAACGTCAGGGAGCTCCTACAATGAGCAGTTCTTC.